One T cell receptor (beta chain) is described in this entry. The target antigen is unknown. This sample stems from a study of T cell responses to AZD1222 COVID-19 vaccine. Study results and caveats: Clonal diversity may have been underestimated, and the donors were mostly white British, with more females than males. An increase in Spike-specific TCR breadth and depth was observed after two AZD1222 doses. Baseline seropositivity characterized only a handful of AZD1222 recipients.

Only in-frame clones appear in the TCRdb table, and some are missing; sequencing was by immunoSEQ multiplex PCR. The table includes about 46,000 clones, around nine tenths detected once. Analysis merged second doses at about 4 or about 12 weeks. With V trimmed by 7 bases and J by 0 bases, 5 bases remained unmatched. Germline values: CDR1 MNHEY, CDR2 SVGAGI. This CDR3 contains 15 residues. The sequences come from peripheral blood, collected 28 days after the second AZD1222 dose. The TCR originated in an adult who received the AZD1222 COVID-19 vaccine. This rearrangement joins TRBV6-5 to TRBJ2-1, with 8 bases fitting TRBD2. CDR3 nucleotide sequence: TGTGCCAGCATTGCCGGGACTAGCTCCTACAATGAGCAGTTCTTC. Translation gives CASIAGTSSYNEQFF.